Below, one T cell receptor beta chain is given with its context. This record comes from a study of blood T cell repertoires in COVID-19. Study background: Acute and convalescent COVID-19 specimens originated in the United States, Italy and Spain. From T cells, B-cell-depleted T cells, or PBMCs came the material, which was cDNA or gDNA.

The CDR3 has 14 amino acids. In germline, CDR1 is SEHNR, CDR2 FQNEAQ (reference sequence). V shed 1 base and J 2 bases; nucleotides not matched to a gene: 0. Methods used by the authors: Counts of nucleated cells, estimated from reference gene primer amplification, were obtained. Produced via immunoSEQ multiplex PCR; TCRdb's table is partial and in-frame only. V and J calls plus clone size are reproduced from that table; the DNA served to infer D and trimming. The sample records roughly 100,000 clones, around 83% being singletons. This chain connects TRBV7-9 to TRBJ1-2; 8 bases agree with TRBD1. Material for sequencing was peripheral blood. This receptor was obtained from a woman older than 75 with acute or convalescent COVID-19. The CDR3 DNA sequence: TGTGCCAGCAGCTTAGGGACAGGGAACTATGGCTACACCTTC. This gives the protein CASSLGTGNYGYTF.